This record concerns one T cell receptor (beta chain) sequence. Sequencing used immunoSEQ multiplex PCR; TCRdb keeps in-frame clones, though not all of them. The sample lists around 83,000 clones, roughly 90% seen once, with 2% to 2.5% in the top ten. This entry comes from a study of OX40 agonist ivuxolimab in advanced cancers. Study details: Enrolled patients in dose escalation had cancers that were hepatocellular carcinoma, melanoma, renal cell or head and neck cancer.

There are 16 residues in the CDR3. V shed 0 bases and J shed 0 bases, with 11 bases lying between them. Per the germline V gene, CDR1 is SGDLS and CDR2 is YYNGEE. J is TRBJ2-3 and V is TRBV9; TRBD2 might be the D (5 bases). The sample was CD4+ or CD8+ T cells sorted from blood, taken in a trial of the OX40 agonist ivuxolimab. The receptor was derived from an adult with an advanced solid tumor such as melanoma, head and neck, liver or kidney cancer. CDR3 loop: CASSVDWGASTDTQYF. For the CDR3, the DNA is TGTGCCAGCAGCGTAGATTGGGGAGCTAGCACAGATACGCAGTATTTT. Full variable domain (missing parts from reference TRBV9 and TRBJ2-3): DSGVTQTPKHLITATGQRVTLRCSPRSGDLSVYWYQQSLDQGLQFLIQYYNGEERAKGNILERFSAQQFPDLHSELNLSSLELGDSALYFCASSVDWGASTDTQYFGPGTRLTVL.